The clone carrying this TCR beta chain was recorded only once. These data originate in a study of blood T cell repertoires in COVID-19. Background on the study: T cells, B-cell-depleted T cells, or PBMCs provided the cDNA or gDNA that served as material.

The CDR3 covers 13 residues. From germline, CDR1 is SEHNR and CDR2 FQNEAQ (reference sequence). V gave up 0 bases and J gave up 3 bases, with 5 bases separating them. As originally analysed: How many nucleated cells were present was estimated from reference gene primer amplification. Clones were read by immunoSEQ multiplex PCR, and TCRdb kept only the in-frame ones, dropping some. D and trimming were read from the DNA, whereas the V and J calls and clone size are those reported in that table. The sample contains 100,000 to 150,000 clones, 80% to 90% of which appear only once. Across 20 to 25 US areas, participants ranged in age from 18 to 89 years. Participant reports of clinical history set cohort assignment.

The sequenced sample was PBMCs or T cells enriched from blood (not recorded which). This sequence was found in a man between 40 and 49 years old with acute COVID-19. This chain connects TRBV7-9 to TRBJ1-1; D gene ambiguous. CDR3 DNA sequence: TGTGCCAGCAGCTTAGCCCCAGACACTGAAGCTTTCTTT. It codes for CASSLAPDTEAFF. The full variable domain, in which reference TRBV7-9 and TRBJ1-1 provide the parts outside the CDR3, is DTGVSQNPRHKITKRGQNVTFRCDPISEHNRLYWYRQTLGQGPEFLTYFQNEAQLEKSRLLSDRFSAERPKGSFSTLEIQRTEQGDSAMYLCASSLAPDTEAFFGQGTRLTVV.